Listed here is a single T cell receptor (beta chain). No antigen is known for it. This record comes from a study of T cell responses to AZD1222 COVID-19 vaccine. Between the trimmed V and J ends, which lost 2 bases and 6 bases, there was a span of 14 bases. CDR3 length equals 14 residues. Study-level findings and limits: Vaccine-associated CD4 TCRs spanned spike, dominant at 160-218 and 743-854. Baseline seropositivity characterized only 5 to 7 AZD1222 recipients.

Clones were read by immunoSEQ multiplex PCR, and TCRdb kept only the in-frame ones, dropping some. The table lists 130,000 or so clones, around 93% of them singletons, with 1.1% in the top ten. The receptor was isolated from an adult in good health. The rearrangement uses TRBV23-1 and TRBJ2-7; possibly TRBD1 or TRBD2 for D (5 bases each). TRBV23-1 is an open reading frame whose function is uncertain. Material: peripheral blood, obtained on day 0 of AZD1222 vaccination. The chain's CDR3 is CASSQNGDEIEQYF. In DNA, the CDR3 is TGCGCCAGCAGTCAAAACGGGGACGAGATCGAGCAGTACTTC.